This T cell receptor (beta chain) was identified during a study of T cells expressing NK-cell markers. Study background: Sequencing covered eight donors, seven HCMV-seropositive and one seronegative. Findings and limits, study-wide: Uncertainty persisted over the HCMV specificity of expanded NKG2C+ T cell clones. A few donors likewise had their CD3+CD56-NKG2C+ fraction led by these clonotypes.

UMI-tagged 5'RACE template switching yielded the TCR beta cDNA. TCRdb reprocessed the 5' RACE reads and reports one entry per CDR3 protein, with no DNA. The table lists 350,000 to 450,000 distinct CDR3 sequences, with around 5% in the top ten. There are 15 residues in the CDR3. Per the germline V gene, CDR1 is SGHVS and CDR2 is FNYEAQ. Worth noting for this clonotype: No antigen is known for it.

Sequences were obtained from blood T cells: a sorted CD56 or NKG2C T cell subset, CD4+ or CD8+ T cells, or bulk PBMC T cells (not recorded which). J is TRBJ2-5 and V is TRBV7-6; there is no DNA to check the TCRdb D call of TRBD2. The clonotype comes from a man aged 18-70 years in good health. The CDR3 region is CASSLGSGGFETQYF.